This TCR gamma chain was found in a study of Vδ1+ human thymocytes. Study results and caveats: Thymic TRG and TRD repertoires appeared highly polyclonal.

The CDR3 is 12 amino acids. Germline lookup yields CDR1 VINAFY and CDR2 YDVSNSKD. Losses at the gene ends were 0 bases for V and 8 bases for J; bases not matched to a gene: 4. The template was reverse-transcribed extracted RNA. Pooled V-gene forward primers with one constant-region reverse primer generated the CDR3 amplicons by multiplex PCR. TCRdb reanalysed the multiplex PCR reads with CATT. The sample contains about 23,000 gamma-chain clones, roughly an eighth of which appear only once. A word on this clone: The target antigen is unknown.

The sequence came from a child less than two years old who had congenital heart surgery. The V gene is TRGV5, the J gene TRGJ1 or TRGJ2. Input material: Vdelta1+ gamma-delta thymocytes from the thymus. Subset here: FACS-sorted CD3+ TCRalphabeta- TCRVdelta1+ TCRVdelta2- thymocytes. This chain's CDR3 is CATWDREDKKLF. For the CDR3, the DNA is TGTGCCACCTGGGACAGGGAAGATAAGAAACTCTTT.